One and the same sample provided the 13 T cell receptor beta chains below, sequenced in a study of long-term antiretroviral therapy in people with HIV. Version v3.0 of the immunoSEQ assay was performed at survey level. Assay used: immunoSEQ multiplex PCR; TCRdb lists only in-frame clones, some missing. Here the sample spans 24,000 or so clones, around 83% being singletons. Here the sequenced sample was unsorted PBMCs, taken 3 years after starting antiretroviral therapy. The receptors were gathered from a man aged 18 to 35 with HIV.

The CDR3 nucleotides are TGTGCCAGCAGCTTGAGACAGGGGGCCGAGGAGACCCAGTACTTC. This sequence encodes CASSLRQGAEETQYF. The chain employs TRBV5-4 and TRBJ2-5, with 10 bases that match TRBD1. Germline trimming cut 1 base from V and 5 bases from J; bases unmatched to any gene: 5. The CDR3 extends over 15 amino acids. Germline loops: CDR1 SGHNT, CDR2 YYREEE (reference sequence).

The chain uses TRBV7-3 and TRBJ2-1; D gene uncertain. CDR1 and CDR2 (germline): SGHTA, FQGTGA. The CDR3 length is 14 residues. Trimming removed 2 bases from V and 1 base from J, with 6 bases in between. CDR3 protein: CASSLLPSYNEQFF. DNA for the CDR3: TGTGCCAGCAGCTTACTGCCTTCCTACAATGAGCAGTTCTTC.

This chain connects TRBV5-1 to TRBJ1-6; 8 bases map to TRBD1. The V gene end was trimmed by 4 bases and the J gene end by 5 bases; junction bases not matched to a gene: 5. The germline V gene has CDR1 SGHRS and CDR2 YFSETQ. The CDR3 is 15 residues long. CDR3 in amino acids: CASSNSGQDNSPLHF. The CDR3 nucleotides read TGCGCCAGCAGCAATTCGGGACAGGATAATTCACCCCTCCACTTT.

The chain has TRBV19 and TRBJ2-5, with TRBD1 as a possible D gene (6 bases). The CDR3 contains 13 residues. The germline gives CDR1 LNHDA, CDR2 SQIVND (reference sequence). With 3 bases removed from V and 5 bases from J, the gap between germline ends came to 10 bases. CDR3 loop: CASSMSGVETQYF. The DNA for the CDR3 is TGTGCCAGTAGTATGTCAGGGGTGGAGACCCAGTACTTC. Full variable domain (rest looked up from reference TRBV19 and TRBJ2-5): DGGITQSPKYLFRKEGQNVTLSCEQNLNHDAMYWYRQDPGQGLRLIYYSQIVNDFQKGDIAEGYSVSREKKESFPLTVTSAQKNPTAFYLCASSMSGVETQYFGPGTRLLVL.

This chain joins TRBV7-9 and TRBJ2-3, with 12 bases aligning to TRBD2. Germline values: CDR1 SEHNR, CDR2 FQNEAQ (reference sequence). V was clipped by 5 bases and J by 4 bases; unmatched bases: 7. This CDR3 has 16 amino acids. CDR3 protein: CASSTGLAGSPDTQYF. The DNA of the CDR3 is TGTGCCAGCAGCACAGGACTAGCGGGGAGCCCAGATACGCAGTATTTT. The whole variable domain, filled in from reference TRBV7-9 and TRBJ2-3, reads DTGVSQNPRHKITKRGQNVTFRCDPISEHNRLYWYRQTLGQGPEFLTYFQNEAQLEKSRLLSDRFSAERPKGSFSTLEIQRTEQGDSAMYLCASSTGLAGSPDTQYFGPGTRLTVL.

The V and J genes are TRBV11-2 and TRBJ1-3; D is uncertain. The CDR3 has 13 residues. CDR1 and CDR2 from the germline V gene are SGHAT and FQNNGV. Trimming stripped 3 bases from V and 10 bases from J, with 13 bases between. This CDR3 is CASSFLGSPTIYF. CDR3 nucleotide sequence: TGTGCCAGCAGCTTTTTGGGATCCCCGACCATATATTTT.

This rearrangement joins TRBV27 to TRBJ2-3; 8 nucleotides align to TRBD1. The CDR3 covers 19 residues. Germline CDR1 and CDR2: MNHEY and SMNVEV (reference sequence). With 4 bases clipped from V and 4 bases from J, the junction kept 19 bases outside the gene matches. CDR3 bases: TGTGCCAGCAGTTCTATCTACAGGGGGTCGGGTCCTAGGGCAGATACGCAGTATTTT. Residues: CASSSIYRGSGPRADTQYF.

The chain is built from TRBV27 and TRBJ2-1, with 9 bases lining up with TRBD1. CDR3 length equals 15 residues. From germline, CDR1 is MNHEY and CDR2 SMNVEV (reference sequence). V dropped 6 bases and J dropped 9; count of bases not matched to a gene: 12. The CDR3 DNA follows: TGTGCCAGCAGAACCGGGGACAGGGTACTTGGTGAGCAGTTCTTC. Translating it yields CASRTGDRVLGEQFF.

This rearrangement joins TRBV19 to TRBJ1-2; no reliable D call. Per germline, CDR1 LNHDA and CDR2 SQIVND (reference sequence). Trimming took off 10 bases at V and 3 bases at J, with 21 bases between the two ends. This CDR3 has 15 residues. The CDR3 DNA sequence: TGTGCCACCACACGGCCGGACCTCACGCACTATGGCTACACCTTC. Its protein is CATTRPDLTHYGYTF. Supplemented by reference TRBV19 and TRBJ1-2, the full variable domain reads DGGITQSPKYLFRKEGQNVTLSCEQNLNHDAMYWYRQDPGQGLRLIYYSQIVNDFQKGDIAEGYSVSREKKESFPLTVTSAQKNPTAFYLCATTRPDLTHYGYTFGSGTRLTVV.

This clone was picked up a small number of times. V gene TRBV5-4 combines with J gene TRBJ1-2; perhaps TRBD1 as D (5 bases). From germline, CDR1 is SGHNT and CDR2 YYREEE (reference sequence). V lost 3 bases and J 3 bases, leaving 15 bases between the germline ends. The CDR3 is made up of 15 amino acids. As DNA, the CDR3 is TGTGCCAGCAGCTCCCTCGGAGGGGATCACTATGGCTACACCTTC. The encoded protein is CASSSLGGDHYGYTF.

This chain joins TRBV7-8 and TRBJ2-1, with no clear D. The CDR3 is 17 amino acids. V lost 2 bases to trimming and J lost 5 bases, with 19 bases between them. Germline V gives CDR1 SGHVS, CDR2 FQNEAQ. Written as DNA, the CDR3 is TGTGCCAGCAGCTTATCGTCAGGCCAGTTGATAAACAATGAGCAGTTCTTC. It codes for CASSLSSGQLINNEQFF. Full variable domain (remainder filled in from reference TRBV7-8 and TRBJ2-1): GAGVSQSPRYKVAKRGQDVALRCDPISGHVSLFWYQQALGQGPEFLTYFQNEAQLDKSGLPSDRFFAERPEGSVSTLKIQRTQQEDSAVYLCASSLSSGQLINNEQFFGPGTRLTVL.

The chain couples TRBV9 to TRBJ2-5, with 9 positions matching TRBD1. CDR1 is SGDLS, CDR2 YYNGEE, per germline. The CDR3 sequence is 13 residues long. With V trimmed by 3 bases and J by 4 bases, 1 base remained unmatched. CDR3 sequence: CASSAQGAETQYF. CDR3 nucleotide sequence: TGTGCCAGCAGCGCACAGGGGGCAGAGACCCAGTACTTC.

The rearrangement joins TRBV5-5 to TRBJ1-2; 7 bases are a match to TRBD1. Per the germline V gene, CDR1 is SGHKS and CDR2 is YYEKEE (reference sequence). The CDR3 loop spans 12 amino acids. Trimming took 3 bases from V and 4 from J; bases not matched to a gene: 0. The CDR3 loop is CASSWDSYGYTF. CDR3 bases: TGTGCCAGCAGCTGGGACAGCTATGGCTACACCTTC.